The 18 T cell receptor beta chains below all came from one sample that was sequenced in a study of CD8 T cells in ankylosing spondylitis. MiXCR was run by TCRdb on the 5' RACE reads, yielding one entry per CDR3 protein. This table holds about 360,000 distinct CDR3 sequences, roughly 15% found once. Sequences were obtained from blood, either unsorted or a sorted T cell fraction (not recorded which). The receptor source for this set is a male donor with ankylosing spondylitis or in good health (not recorded which).

This chain joins TRBV4-2 and TRBJ2-2; D may be TRBD1 or TRBD2 (5 bases each). CDR1 LGHNA and CDR2 YNFKEQ come from the germline V gene. Trimming took off 9 bases at V and 0 bases at J, with 11 bases between the two ends. This CDR3 has 14 amino acids. In DNA form, the CDR3 reads TGTGCCAGTTTGGGGCGGGCGAACACCGGGGAGCTGTTTTTT. Its protein product is CASLGRANTGELFF.

This clonotype was seen many times. Here the CDR3 reads CASSLGIRGDTQYF. The CDR3 region has the DNA TGTGCCAGCAGTTTAGGGATACGGGGGGATACGCAGTATTTT. The chain carries TRBV12-3 or TRBV12-4 and TRBJ2-3; tentatively, D is TRBD2 (6 bases). V dropped 1 base and J dropped 6 bases, with 11 bases sitting between them. The CDR3 is 14 amino acids.

This clonotype appeared many times. V and J are TRBV3-1 and TRBJ1-1; no firm D call. Trimming took off 0 bases at V and 5 bases at J, with 7 bases between the two ends. Germline CDR1 reads LGHDT; CDR2 reads YNNKEL (reference sequence). The length of the CDR3 is 13 residues. In DNA, the CDR3 is TGTGCCAGCAGCCAAGATCGGGCTACTGAAGCTTTCTTT. Translation: CASSQDRATEAFF.

The rearrangement joins TRBV3-1 to TRBJ2-3, with 9 bases fitting TRBD2. CDR1 and CDR2 (germline): LGHDT, YNNKEL (reference sequence). The CDR3 totals 18 residues. The J segment lost 4 bases and the V segment lost 2 bases, leaving 13 bases of the junction unmatched. The CDR3 sequence: CASSQNYVAGGPSDTQYF. For the CDR3, the DNA is TGTGCCAGCAGCCAAAATTACGTGGCGGGAGGGCCATCAGATACGCAGTATTTT.

This clonotype was counted once. The genes are TRBV5-6 and TRBJ2-7, with 8 bases aligning to TRBD2. Per the germline V gene, CDR1 is SGHDT and CDR2 is YYEEEE. V dropped 4 bases and J dropped 3; count of bases not matched to a gene: 9. CDR3 size: 15 residues. The CDR3 spells CASSAGRGGFYEQYF. For the CDR3, the DNA is TGTGCCAGCAGCGCGGGACGGGGGGGTTTCTACGAGCAGTACTTC.

This clonotype has a handful of counts. The rearrangement uses TRBV3-1 and TRBJ1-1; TRBD1 might be the D (5 bases). The CDR3 extends over 15 amino acids. V shed 2 bases and J shed 7 bases, with 17 bases lying between them. The germline CDR1 and CDR2 sequences are LGHDT and YNNKEL (reference sequence). The CDR3 DNA reads TGTGCCAGCAGCCAATATGGGGGGGAGGGGATTGAAGCTTTCTTT. This translates into CASSQYGGEGIEAFF.

This clonotype was found a few times. The chain links TRBV12-3 or TRBV12-4 to TRBJ2-3; D tentatively reads TRBD1 or TRBD2 (5 bases each). The CDR3 totals 15 residues. Trimming left V 6 bases short and J 0 bases short, with 13 bases between. The chain's CDR3 is CASRAGTSSTDTQYF. CDR3 sequence (DNA): TGTGCCAGCAGGGCCGGGACCTCTAGCACAGATACGCAGTATTTT.

This clonotype came up a few times. The chain couples TRBV24-1 to TRBJ1-2, with 7 bases that match TRBD1. With 6 bases clipped from V and 2 bases from J, the junction kept 2 bases outside the gene matches. Germline V gene lookup returns CDR1 KGHDR and CDR2 SFDVKD. This CDR3 is built from 13 residues. The CDR3 here is CATSQGDNYGYTF. For the CDR3, the DNA is TGTGCCACCAGTCAGGGGGACAACTATGGCTACACCTTC.

In this sample, this clonotype turned up a few times. The V gene is TRBV28, the J gene TRBJ2-7; no firm D call. Germline lookup yields CDR1 MDHEN and CDR2 SYDVKM. Trimming took off 5 bases at V and 2 bases at J, with 13 bases between the two ends. The CDR3 is 14 residues long. CDR3 bases: TGTGCCAGCAGTCCTCTTGACGGGCCCTACGAGCAGTACTTC. This translates into CASSPLDGPYEQYF.

This clonotype was seen a handful of times. The V call is TRBV11-2, the J call TRBJ1-2; D is unresolved. This CDR3 contains 15 residues. Germline CDR1 is SGHAT and CDR2 is FQNNGV. With 0 bases removed from V and 2 bases from J, the gap between germline ends came to 10 bases. The CDR3 protein is CASSLDGTSNYGYTF. Written as DNA, the CDR3 is TGTGCCAGCAGCTTAGATGGTACCTCGAACTATGGCTACACCTTC.

This chain joins TRBV7-2 and TRBJ2-1, with D maybe TRBD2 (7 bases). V dropped 3 bases and J dropped 1 base, with 13 bases sitting between them. CDR3 length: 16 amino acids. Per the germline V gene, CDR1 is SGHTA and CDR2 is FQGNSA. In nucleotides, the CDR3 is TGTGCCAGCAGCTTTGGGGGGGGGCCATCCTACAATGAGCAGTTCTTC. Protein sequence: CASSFGGGPSYNEQFF.

V and J are TRBV6-1 and TRBJ2-1; a weak D match, TRBD2 (6 bases). The CDR3 loop spans 14 amino acids. CDR1 and CDR2 (germline): MNHNS, SASEGT. Trimming shortened V by 5 bases and J by 9 bases, and 17 bases separated the two germline ends. CDR3 amino acids: CASSPGGTGVEQFF. Here the CDR3 DNA reads TGTGCCAGCAGTCCTGGGGGTACGGGAGTTGAGCAGTTCTTC.

This chain links TRBV18 with TRBJ2-5; D possibly uses TRBD1 or TRBD2 (6 bases each). There are 13 residues in the CDR3. Trimming shortened V by 4 bases and J by 5 bases, and 11 bases separated the two germline ends. Germline CDR1 and CDR2: KGHSH and LQKENI. CDR3 nucleotides: TGTGCCAGCTCACTAGGGGGGACGGAGACCCAGTACTTC. Translated, it gives CASSLGGTETQYF.

The V and J genes are TRBV29-1 and TRBJ2-5; D is perhaps TRBD1 (6 bases). Trimming removed 0 bases from V and 1 base from J, with 18 bases in between. Looked up from germline, CDR1 is SQVTM and CDR2 is ANQGSEA. This CDR3 region has 17 residues. The chain's CDR3 is CSVEDPFGAGVQETQYF. The CDR3 DNA follows: TGCAGCGTTGAAGATCCCTTTGGGGCAGGGGTCCAAGAGACCCAGTACTTC.

The rearrangement joins TRBV12-3 or TRBV12-4 to TRBJ1-4; possible D gene TRBD1, 6 bases. Trimming removed 2 bases at V and 5 bases at J, with 27 bases between. This CDR3 is 20 amino acids long. CDR3 loop: CASSLRSRGLLILTNEKLFF. In nucleotides, the CDR3 is TGTGCCAGCAGTTTAAGGTCCAGGGGATTGCTCATTCTAACGAATGAAAAACTGTTTTTT.

This rearrangement joins TRBV12-3 or TRBV12-4 to TRBJ1-1, with D hard to call. V was cut by 2 bases and J by 10 bases, with 11 bases left in between. The CDR3 is 12 residues long. The CDR3 loop is CASSLYLRGAFF. CDR3 nucleotide sequence: TGTGCCAGCAGTTTATATTTGCGCGGAGCTTTCTTT.

The CDR3 sequence is CASSPTGATTHTQYF. CDR3 DNA: TGCGCCAGCAGCCCAACAGGGGCGACAACTCATACGCAGTATTTT. The V call is TRBV5-1, the J call TRBJ2-3, with 7 bases matching TRBD1. The germline CDR1 and CDR2 sequences are SGHRS and YFSETQ. V lost 4 bases to trimming and J lost 7 bases; unmatched junction nucleotides: 12. The CDR3 is made up of 15 amino acids.

The V call is TRBV7-9, the J call TRBJ1-1; 8 bases match TRBD1. Looked up from germline, CDR1 is SEHNR and CDR2 is FQNEAQ (reference sequence). The CDR3 runs to 12 residues. The CDR3 loop is CGIRGRDTEAFF. The CDR3 nucleotides are TGTGGCATCAGGGGGCGGGACACTGAAGCTTTCTTT.